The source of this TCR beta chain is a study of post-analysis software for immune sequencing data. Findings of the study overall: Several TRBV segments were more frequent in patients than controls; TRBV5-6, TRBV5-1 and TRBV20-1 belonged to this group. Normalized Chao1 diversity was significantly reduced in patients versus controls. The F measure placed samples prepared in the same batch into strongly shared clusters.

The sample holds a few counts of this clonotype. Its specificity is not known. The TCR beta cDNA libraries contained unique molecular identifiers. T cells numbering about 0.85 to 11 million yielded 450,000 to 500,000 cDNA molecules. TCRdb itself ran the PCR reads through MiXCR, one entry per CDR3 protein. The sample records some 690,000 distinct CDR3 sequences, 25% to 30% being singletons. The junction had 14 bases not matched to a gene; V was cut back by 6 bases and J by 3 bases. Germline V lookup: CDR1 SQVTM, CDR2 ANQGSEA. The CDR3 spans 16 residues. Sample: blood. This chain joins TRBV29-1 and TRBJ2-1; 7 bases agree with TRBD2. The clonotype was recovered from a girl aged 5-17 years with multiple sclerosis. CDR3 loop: CSVGGVPKLDYNEQFF. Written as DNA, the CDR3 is TGCAGCGTGGGGGGGGTCCCGAAGCTTGACTACAATGAGCAGTTCTTC.